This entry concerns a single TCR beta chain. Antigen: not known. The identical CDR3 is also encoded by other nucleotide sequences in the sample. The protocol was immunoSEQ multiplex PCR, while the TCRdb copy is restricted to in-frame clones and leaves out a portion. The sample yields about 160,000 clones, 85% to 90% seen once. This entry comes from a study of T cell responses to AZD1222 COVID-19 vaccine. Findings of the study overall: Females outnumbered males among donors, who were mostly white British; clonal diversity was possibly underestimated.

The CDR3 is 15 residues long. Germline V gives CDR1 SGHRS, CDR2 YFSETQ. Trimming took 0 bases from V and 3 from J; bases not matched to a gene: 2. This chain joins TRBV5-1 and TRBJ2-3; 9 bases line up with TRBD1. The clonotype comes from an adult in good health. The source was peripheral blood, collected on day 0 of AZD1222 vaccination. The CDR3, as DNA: TGCGCCAGCAGCTTGGGGGGGACAGGGACAGATACGCAGTATTTT. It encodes CASSLGGTGTDTQYF.